The TCR beta chain described here comes from a study of blood T cells in healthy people across ages. A second roughly 6 to 12 cycle PCR used barcoded and J-beta primers. Using its own MiXCR run on the 5' RACE reads, TCRdb lists one record per CDR3 protein. The table lists approximately 580,000 distinct CDR3 sequences, around 24% of them singletons. The CDR3 runs 15 residues. The V end was cut by 5 bases, the J end by 2 bases, with 14 bases between. CDR1 and CDR2 (germline): SGHTA, FQGNSA. The data were also submitted as part of a second study, on T cells of mothers and their children.

The rearrangement uses TRBV7-2 and TRBJ2-3; no clear D. The clonotype was recovered from a boy younger than 18 in good health. Material for sequencing was blood. The CDR3 region has the DNA TGTGCCAGCAGCCGAGAGTACCAAACCACAGATACGCAGTATTTT. It specifies CASSREYQTTDTQYF.